The text below deals with one T cell receptor beta chain. It may be a read error: a sequence one base away is much more abundant. The data are from a study of Graves' ophthalmopathy and Graves' hyperthyroidism. The germline gives CDR1 SEHNR, CDR2 FQNEAQ (reference sequence). This CDR3 has 15 amino acids. Amplification of TCR beta CDR3 regions used RNA transcripts. A first-round RT-PCR used HTBI primers, followed by a second-round multiplex PCR. TCRdb re-called the multiplex PCR reads through MiXCR, storing one row per CDR3 protein. Among about 740,000 distinct CDR3 sequences listed, roughly 40% were seen once.

Sequencing was carried out using peripheral blood. The V call is TRBV7-9, the J call TRBJ1-2, with 7 bases matching TRBD1. This receptor was taken from an adult man with Graves' ophthalmopathy. The CDR3 reads CASSSTGLDNHGYTF. As DNA, the CDR3 is TGTGCCAGCAGCTCGACAGGGCTTGATAACCATGGCTACACCTTC.